This TCR beta chain stems from a study of blood T cell repertoires in COVID-19. Turning to the study itself: The origin of the acute and convalescent COVID-19 samples was the United States, Italy and Spain. T cells, B-cell-depleted T cells, or PBMCs provided the cDNA or gDNA that served as material.

As handled by the study authors: Estimation of nucleated cell counts relied on the amplification of reference gene primers. Here immunoSEQ multiplex PCR was the method, and the copy in TCRdb shows in-frame clones only, minus some. That table is the source of V, J and clone size, and D and trimming were worked out from the DNA. The sample carries some 290,000 clones, approximately 90% recorded once. CDR3 length: 13 amino acids. Germline V lookup: CDR1 GTSNPN, CDR2 SVGIG (reference sequence). Trimming took off 5 bases at V and 8 bases at J, with 18 bases between the two ends. The V gene is TRBV30, the J gene TRBJ1-2; D gene uncertain. The receptor was derived from a man aged 18 to 29 with active or convalescent COVID-19. The sample taken for sequencing was peripheral blood. The chain's CDR3 is CAWQSGGNGGYTF. DNA of the CDR3: TGTGCCTGGCAGTCGGGAGGGAACGGCGGCTACACCTTC. Using reference TRBV30 and TRBJ1-2 for the parts outside the CDR3, the full variable domain is SQTIHQWPATLVQPVGSPLSLECTVEGTSNPNLYWYRQAAGRGLQLLFYSVGIGQISSEVPQNLSASRPQDRQFILSSKKLLLSDSGFYLCAWQSGGNGGYTFGSGTRLTVV.